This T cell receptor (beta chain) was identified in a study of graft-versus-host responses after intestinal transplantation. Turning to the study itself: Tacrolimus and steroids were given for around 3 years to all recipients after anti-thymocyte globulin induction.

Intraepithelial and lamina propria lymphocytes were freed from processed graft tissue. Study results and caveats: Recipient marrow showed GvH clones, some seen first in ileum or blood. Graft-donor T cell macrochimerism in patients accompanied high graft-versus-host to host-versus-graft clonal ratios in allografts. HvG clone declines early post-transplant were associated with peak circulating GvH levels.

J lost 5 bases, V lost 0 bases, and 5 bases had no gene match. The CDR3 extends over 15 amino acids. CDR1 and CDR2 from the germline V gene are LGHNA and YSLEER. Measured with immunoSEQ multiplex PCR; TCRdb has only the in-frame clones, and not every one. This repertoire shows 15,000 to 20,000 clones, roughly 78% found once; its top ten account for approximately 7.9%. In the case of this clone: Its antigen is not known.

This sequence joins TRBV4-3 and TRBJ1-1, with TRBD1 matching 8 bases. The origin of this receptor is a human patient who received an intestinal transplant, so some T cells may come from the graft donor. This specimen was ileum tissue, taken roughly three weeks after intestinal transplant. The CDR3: CASSQDRQGWTEAFF. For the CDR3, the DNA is TGCGCCAGCAGCCAAGATCGACAGGGGTGGACTGAAGCTTTCTTT.